Sequencing of this T cell receptor (beta chain) was carried out in a study of T cell changes during pregnancy in multiple sclerosis. The V segment lost 5 bases and the J segment 3 bases; nucleotides outside the gene matches: 2. The V gene's germline CDR1 is SGHTA and CDR2 FQGTGA. The CDR3 sequence is 13 residues long. Clones were read by immunoSEQ multiplex PCR, and TCRdb kept only the in-frame ones, dropping some. Here the sample spans around 70,000 clones, roughly 92% being singletons. The TCR sequence derives from a female donor with multiple sclerosis, enrolled in a pregnancy study. The sequenced sample was peripheral blood, obtained before pregnancy. The chain employs TRBV7-3 and TRBJ2-5; 8 positions agree with TRBD2. CDR3: CASSRTSKETQYF. Written as DNA, the CDR3 is TGTGCCAGCAGCCGGACTAGCAAAGAGACCCAGTACTTC. The full variable domain, completed using reference TRBV7-3 and TRBJ2-5, is GAGVSQTPSNKVTEKGKYVELRCDPISGHTALYWYRQSLGQGPEFLIYFQGTGAADDSGLPNDRFFAVRPEGSVSTLKIQRTERGDSAVYLCASSRTSKETQYFGPGTRLLVL.